Below, 20 T cell receptor beta chains from the same sample are listed, as sequenced in a study of blood T cell repertoires in COVID-19. The assay was immunoSEQ multiplex PCR, and TCRdb's table has in-frame clones only and misses some. Here the sample spans around 230,000 clones, 70% to 85% being singletons. Specimen: PBMCs or T cells enriched from blood (not recorded which). The receptor source for this set is a man aged 35 to 55 who had recovered from COVID-19.

CDR3 sequence (DNA): TGCGCCAGCAGCTCTACCGGGACAGGGACTTCACCCCTCCACTTT. Protein product: CASSSTGTGTSPLHF. The rearrangement links TRBV5-1 to TRBJ1-6; 9 nucleotides agree with TRBD1. CDR1 SGHRS and CDR2 YFSETQ come from the germline V gene. The CDR3 runs to 15 residues. V dropped 3 bases and J dropped 9; count of bases not matched to a gene: 7.

The chain combines TRBV2 with TRBJ1-2, with D perhaps matching TRBD1 (6 bases). Germline-derived CDR1 and CDR2 are SNHLY and FYNNEI. The CDR3 totals 13 residues. Deletions cut 5 bases from V and 2 bases from J, with 9 bases between. The CDR3 loop reads CASSYTGNYGYTF. The CDR3 DNA sequence: TGTGCCAGCAGTTACACAGGGAACTATGGCTACACCTTC.

The chain carries TRBV6-5 and TRBJ2-7; tentative D call: TRBD2 (5 bases). Trimming cost V 6 bases and J 4 bases, with 10 bases left between them. The V gene's germline CDR1 is MNHEY and CDR2 SVGAGI. The length of the CDR3 is 12 residues. This CDR3 is CASRTDWYEQYF. In nucleotides, the CDR3 is TGTGCCAGCAGGACGGACTGGTACGAGCAGTACTTC.

The V call is TRBV4-2, the J call TRBJ1-4, with D maybe TRBD1 (6 bases). The germline CDR1 and CDR2 sequences are LGHNA and YNFKEQ. This CDR3 spans 16 amino acids. Trimming cost V 3 bases and J 4 bases, with 15 bases left between them. The CDR3 bases are TGTGCCAGCAGCCAGTCCGGGGGGCGAGGTAATGAAAAACTGTTTTTT. This translates into CASSQSGGRGNEKLFF.

The V gene is TRBV9, the J gene TRBJ2-1; TRBD2 agrees at 11 bases. Germline assignment: CDR1 SGDLS and CDR2 YYNGEE. This CDR3 has 16 amino acids. V lost 4 bases to trimming and J lost 8 bases; unmatched junction nucleotides: 11. CDR3 protein: CASSMIAGGLFDEQFF. Written as DNA, the CDR3 is TGTGCCAGCAGCATGATAGCGGGGGGGCTCTTCGATGAGCAGTTCTTC.

The gene calls are TRBV7-9 and TRBJ1-4, with 7 positions matching TRBD1. V was clipped by 2 bases and J by 12 bases; unmatched bases: 9. The CDR3 loop spans 14 amino acids. Germline loops: CDR1 SEHNR, CDR2 FQNEAQ (reference sequence). The CDR3 DNA follows: TGTGCCAGCAGCTTACAGGGGGTCGGGGTGGAACTGTTTTTT. Translated, it gives CASSLQGVGVELFF.

The chain has TRBV7-2 and TRBJ2-3, with unresolved D. V was pared by 8 bases and J by 2 bases, with 14 bases between. The CDR3 has 14 residues. Germline assignment: CDR1 SGHTA and CDR2 FQGNSA. In DNA form, the CDR3 reads TGTGCCAGCGGTTCGAGAGTTCTCACAGATACGCAGTATTTT. This codes for CASGSRVLTDTQYF.

This rearrangement joins TRBV18 to TRBJ1-1, with D perhaps matching TRBD1 (5 bases). The CDR3 loop spans 16 amino acids. CDR1 and CDR2 from the germline V gene are KGHSH and LQKENI. V gave up 1 base and J gave up 0 bases, with 12 bases separating them. This chain's CDR3 is CASSPLAGRLNTEAFF. The DNA of the CDR3 is TGTGCCAGCTCACCACTGGCAGGGCGTCTGAACACTGAAGCTTTCTTT. The full variable domain, completed using reference TRBV18 and TRBJ1-1, is NAGVMQNPRHLVRRRGQEARLRCSPMKGHSHVYWYRQLPEEGLKFMVYLQKENIIDESGMPKERFSAEFPKEGPSILRIQQVVRGDSAAYFCASSPLAGRLNTEAFFGQGTRLTVV.

The J gene is TRBJ1-5, the V gene TRBV3-1 (or the pseudogene TRBV3-2); D call uncertain. Deletions cut 1 base from V and 7 bases from J, with 11 bases between. The CDR3 consists of 14 residues. Per germline, CDR1 LGHDT and CDR2 YNNKEL (reference sequence). The CDR3, as DNA: TGTGCCAGCAGCCAAGGACTTGGTGTCCAGCCCCAGCATTTT. It yields the protein CASSQGLGVQPQHF.

This chain links TRBV5-1 with TRBJ2-1, with D maybe TRBD2 (6 bases). Germline-derived CDR1 and CDR2 are SGHRS and YFSETQ. The V and J ends lost 6 bases and 0 bases respectively, with 16 bases between them. The CDR3 spans 16 residues. CDR3 nucleotides: TGCGCCAGCACCCTTCAGGAGGGGAGCTCCTACAATGAGCAGTTCTTC. It translates to CASTLQEGSSYNEQFF. The variable domain in full, with the rest retrieved from reference TRBV5-1 and TRBJ2-1, is KAGVTQTPRYLIKTRGQQVTLSCSPISGHRSVSWYQQTPGQGLQFLFEYFSETQRNKGNFPGRFSGRQFSNSRSEMNVSTLELGDSALYLCASTLQEGSSYNEQFFGPGTRLTVL.

The genes are TRBV5-8 and TRBJ1-5; D call uncertain. Germline assignment: CDR1 SGHTS and CDR2 YDEGEE. Between the trimmed V and J ends, which lost 4 bases and 3 bases, there was a span of 5 bases. This CDR3 has 12 amino acids. CDR3: CASSPFNQPQHF. CDR3 nucleotide sequence: TGTGCCAGCAGCCCTTTCAATCAGCCCCAGCATTTT.

The V and J genes are TRBV7-2 and TRBJ1-2; 12 bases map to TRBD1. J gave up 4 bases and V 6 bases, and 9 bases lay outside the gene matches. This CDR3 comprises 16 residues. CDR1 SGHTA and CDR2 FQGNSA come from the germline V gene. CDR3 region: CASSPLGTGGGYGYTF. CDR3 DNA sequence: TGTGCCAGCAGTCCGCTCGGGACAGGGGGCGGCTATGGCTACACCTTC. The entire variable domain, with the rest obtained from reference TRBV7-2 and TRBJ1-2, is as follows: GAGVSQSPSNKVTEKGKDVELRCDPISGHTALYWYRQSLGQGLEFLIYFQGNSAPDKSGLPSDRFSAERTGGSVSTLTIQRTQQEDSAVYLCASSPLGTGGGYGYTFGSGTRLTVV.

The chain employs TRBV9 and TRBJ2-2; possibly TRBD2 for D (5 bases). Germline V gene data show CDR1 as SGDLS and CDR2 as YYNGEE. This CDR3 has 15 residues. Trimming stripped 0 bases from V and 6 bases from J, with 12 bases between. The CDR3 bases are TGTGCCAGCAGCGTAGGAGAGGCGGACTCCGGGGAGCTGTTTTTT. It translates to CASSVGEADSGELFF.

This sequence joins TRBV19 and TRBJ1-5; 7 bases line up with TRBD1. The CDR3 extends over 13 amino acids. The V gene end was trimmed by 7 bases and the J gene end by 5 bases; junction bases not matched to a gene: 5. Germline V gene data show CDR1 as LNHDA and CDR2 as SQIVND (reference sequence). The CDR3 sequence: CASKHRGDQPQHF. The CDR3 DNA reads as TGTGCCAGTAAGCACAGGGGAGATCAGCCCCAGCATTTT.

V gene TRBV6-5 combines with J gene TRBJ2-1, with D possibly matching TRBD1 (5 bases). CDR3 length: 14 residues. V lost 6 bases and J lost 6, with 15 bases in between. Germline V gene data show CDR1 as MNHEY and CDR2 as SVGAGI. The CDR3 sequence: CASRSDSFGNEQFF. The CDR3 bases are TGTGCCAGCAGGTCCGACAGTTTTGGCAATGAGCAGTTCTTC.

This CDR3 reads CSVRLGGTDTQYF. For the CDR3, the DNA is TGCAGCGTGCGACTGGGAGGCACAGATACGCAGTATTTT. V usage is TRBV29-1 and J usage is TRBJ2-3; D is perhaps TRBD2 (5 bases). V lost 6 bases to trimming and J lost 1 base, with 11 bases between them. This CDR3 is built from 13 residues. CDR1 SQVTM and CDR2 ANQGSEA come from the germline V gene.

The rearrangement links TRBV29-1 to TRBJ2-7; the match to TRBD1 covers 11 bases. Germline V gene sequence: CDR1 SQVTM, CDR2 ANQGSEA. Losses at the gene ends were 7 bases for V and 2 bases for J; bases not matched to a gene: 1. The length of the CDR3 is 12 residues. The DNA for the CDR3 is TGCAGCGCGGGACAGGGGGCCTACGAGCAGTACTTC. This codes for CSAGQGAYEQYF.

V is TRBV19 and J is TRBJ2-2; D remains unclear. The germline CDR1 and CDR2 sequences are LNHDA and SQIVND (reference sequence). The length of the CDR3 is 13 residues. The V end lost 3 bases, the J end lost 5 bases, and 7 bases lay between the germline ends. The CDR3 DNA follows: TGTGCCAGTAGTATCGGCGGAACCGGGGAGCTGTTTTTT. Protein: CASSIGGTGELFF.

CDR3 DNA: TGTGCCATCAGTGCCGGGACTAGCGGGAGGGCCTACAATGAGCAGTTCTTC. Amino acid sequence: CAISAGTSGRAYNEQFF. The chain is built from TRBV10-3 and TRBJ2-1; 16 nucleotides match TRBD2. V trimming: 4 bases; J trimming: 2 bases; junction bases outside the gene matches: 2. Germline lookup yields CDR1 ENHRY and CDR2 SYGVKD. The length of the CDR3 is 17 residues.

The chain's CDR3 is CASNRKPQHF. CDR3 nucleotides: TGTGCCAGCAACAGGAAGCCCCAGCATTTT. V and J are TRBV12-3 or TRBV12-4 and TRBJ1-5; perhaps TRBD1 as D (5 bases). Trimming removed 7 bases from V and 8 bases from J, with 6 bases in between. The CDR3 runs 10 residues.